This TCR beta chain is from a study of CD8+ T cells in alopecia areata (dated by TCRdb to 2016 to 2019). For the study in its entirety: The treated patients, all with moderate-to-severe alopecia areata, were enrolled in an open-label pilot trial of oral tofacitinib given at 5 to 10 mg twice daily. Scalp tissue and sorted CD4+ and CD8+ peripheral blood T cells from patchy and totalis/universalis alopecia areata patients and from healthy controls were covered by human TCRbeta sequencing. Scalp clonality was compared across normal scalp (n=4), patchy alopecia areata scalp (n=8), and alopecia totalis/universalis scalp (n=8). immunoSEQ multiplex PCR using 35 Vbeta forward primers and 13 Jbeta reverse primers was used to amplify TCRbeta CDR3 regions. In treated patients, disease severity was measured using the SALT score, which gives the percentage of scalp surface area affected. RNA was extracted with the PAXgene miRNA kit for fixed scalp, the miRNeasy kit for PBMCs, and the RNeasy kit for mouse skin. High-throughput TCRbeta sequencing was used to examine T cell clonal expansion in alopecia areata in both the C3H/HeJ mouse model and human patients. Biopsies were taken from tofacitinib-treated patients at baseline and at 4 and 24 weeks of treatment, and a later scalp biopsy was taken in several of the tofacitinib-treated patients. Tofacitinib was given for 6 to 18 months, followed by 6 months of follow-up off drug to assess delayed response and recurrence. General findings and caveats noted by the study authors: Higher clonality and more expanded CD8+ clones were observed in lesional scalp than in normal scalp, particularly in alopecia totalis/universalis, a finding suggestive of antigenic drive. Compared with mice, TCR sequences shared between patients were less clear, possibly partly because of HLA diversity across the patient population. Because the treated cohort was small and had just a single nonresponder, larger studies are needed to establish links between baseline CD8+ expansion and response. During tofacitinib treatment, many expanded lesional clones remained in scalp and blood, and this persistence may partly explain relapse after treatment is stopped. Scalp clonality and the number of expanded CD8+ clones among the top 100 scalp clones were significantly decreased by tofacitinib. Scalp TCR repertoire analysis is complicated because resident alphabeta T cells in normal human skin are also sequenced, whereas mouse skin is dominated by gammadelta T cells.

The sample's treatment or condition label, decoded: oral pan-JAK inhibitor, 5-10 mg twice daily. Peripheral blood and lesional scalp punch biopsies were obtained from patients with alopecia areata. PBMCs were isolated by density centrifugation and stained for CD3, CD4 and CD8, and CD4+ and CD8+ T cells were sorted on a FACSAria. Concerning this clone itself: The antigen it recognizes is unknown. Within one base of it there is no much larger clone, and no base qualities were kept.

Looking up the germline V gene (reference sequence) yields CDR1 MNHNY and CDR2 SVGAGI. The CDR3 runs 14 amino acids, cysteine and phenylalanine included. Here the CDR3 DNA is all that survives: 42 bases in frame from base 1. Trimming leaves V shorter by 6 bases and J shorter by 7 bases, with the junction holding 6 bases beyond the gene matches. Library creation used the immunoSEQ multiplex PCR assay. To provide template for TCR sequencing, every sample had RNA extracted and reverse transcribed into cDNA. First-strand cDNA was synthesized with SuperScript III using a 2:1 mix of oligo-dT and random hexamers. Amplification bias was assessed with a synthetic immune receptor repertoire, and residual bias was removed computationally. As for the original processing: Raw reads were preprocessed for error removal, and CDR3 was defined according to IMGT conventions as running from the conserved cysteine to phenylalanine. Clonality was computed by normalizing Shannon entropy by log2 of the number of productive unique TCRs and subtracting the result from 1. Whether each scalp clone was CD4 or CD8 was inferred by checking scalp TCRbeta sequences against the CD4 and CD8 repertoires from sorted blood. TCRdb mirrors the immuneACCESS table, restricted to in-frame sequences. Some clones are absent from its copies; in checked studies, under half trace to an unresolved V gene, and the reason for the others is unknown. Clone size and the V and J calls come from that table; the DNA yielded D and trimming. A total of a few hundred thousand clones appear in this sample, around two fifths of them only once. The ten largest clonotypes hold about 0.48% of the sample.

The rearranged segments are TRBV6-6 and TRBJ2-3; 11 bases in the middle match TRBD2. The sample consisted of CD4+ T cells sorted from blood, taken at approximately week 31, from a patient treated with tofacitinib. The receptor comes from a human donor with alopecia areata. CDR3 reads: CASRLSGGANTQYF. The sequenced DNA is TGTGCCAGCAGACTTAGCGGGGGGGCGAATACGCAGTATTTT.